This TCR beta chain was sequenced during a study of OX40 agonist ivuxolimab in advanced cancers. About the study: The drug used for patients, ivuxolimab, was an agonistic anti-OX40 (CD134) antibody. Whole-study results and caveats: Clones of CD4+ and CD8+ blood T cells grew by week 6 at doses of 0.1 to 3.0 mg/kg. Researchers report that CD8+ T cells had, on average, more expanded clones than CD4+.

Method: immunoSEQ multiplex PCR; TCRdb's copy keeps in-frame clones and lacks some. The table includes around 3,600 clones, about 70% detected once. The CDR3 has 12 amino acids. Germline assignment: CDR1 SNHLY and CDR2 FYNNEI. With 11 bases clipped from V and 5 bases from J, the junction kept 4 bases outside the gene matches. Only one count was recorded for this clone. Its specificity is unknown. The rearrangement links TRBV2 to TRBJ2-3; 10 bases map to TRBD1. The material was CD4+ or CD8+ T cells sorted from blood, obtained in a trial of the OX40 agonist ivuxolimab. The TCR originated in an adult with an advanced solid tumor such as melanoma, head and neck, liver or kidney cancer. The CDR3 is CAGDRGLDTQYF. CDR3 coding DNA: TGTGCCGGGGACAGGGGTTTAGATACGCAGTATTTT.